This TCR beta chain is from a study of cytomegalovirus exposure and HLA in healthy donors. General study points: According to a later analysis, donors in an Asian-associated ancestry cluster reportedly had fewer N-insertions than the roughly 640-donor mean. Accurate prediction of HLA-A and HLA-B alleles (for most subjects) was reportedly achieved from TCR beta sequences. Donors were assumed by presence/absence analyses to have roughly uniform sequencing depth.

In nominal health when sampled, donors likely had unrecorded immune exposures nonetheless. Remarks on this clone: Its antigen remains unidentified.

It was with 60 Vbeta and 13 Jbeta primers that the PCR ran. The data were produced by immunoSEQ multiplex PCR, yet TCRdb's version contains in-frame clones alone and is incomplete. This sample carries over 200,000 clones, 70% of them seen once, and the ten largest clones take less than 3%. The sequence derives from a middle-aged man in good health and CMV-seropositive. Sequencing used PBMCs.

The CDR3 sequence: CASSFGQGGRGELFF. The CDR3 DNA follows: TGCGCCAGCAGCTTCGGACAGGGGGGTCGCGGGGAGCTGTTTTTT. The chain joins TRBV5-1 to TRBJ2-2; 10 nucleotides agree with TRBD1. Unmatched junction bases numbered 5, after V lost 2 bases and J lost 7 bases. This CDR3 spans 15 amino acids. Germline V gives CDR1 SGHRS, CDR2 YFSETQ.